This T cell receptor (beta chain) comes out of a study of blood T cell repertoires in COVID-19 (dated by TCRdb to 2018 to 2021). About the full investigation: Samples covering the acute and convalescent phases of COVID-19 were provided by collaborators in the United States, Italy and Spain. Where available, HLA class I and class II types were obtained from metadata supplied by the sample provider rather than from assay-based typing. The material from the prospective study consisted of cDNA or gDNA derived from T cells, B-cell-depleted T cells, or PBMCs. Samples were obtained from the ongoing ImmuneRACE study (first 160 participants) and from over 1,000 subjects provided by 6 global collaborators. Deeply sampled blood TCRbeta repertoires from subjects exposed to, actively infected with, or recovered from COVID-19 were included in the dataset. The sample metadata nearly always contained a de-identified subject ID, COVID-19 status, age in years and sex. The repertoires were released in a freely available public database intended as a resource for research on the immune response to SARS-CoV-2.

The immunoSEQ Assay, a bias-controlled multiplex PCR, was used to amplify TCRbeta CDR3 regions from genomic DNA. The study's own analysis went as follows. The number of nucleated cells in each sample was estimated from the amplification of reference gene primers within the assay. To quantify the absolute abundance of each unique TCRbeta CDR3 rearrangement, sequence reads were collapsed and filtered. For each sample, productive Simpson clonality was calculated as the square root of Simpson's diversity index over productive rearrangements. TCRdb holds this immuneACCESS table with in-frame rearrangements only. Some clones are missing; in checked studies, unresolved V genes explain under half, and the rest has no known cause. V, J and clone size derive from that table, while D and trimming were established from the DNA sequence. The sample table holds 300,000 or so clones, of which about 93% were seen once. The ten largest clones take up around 1.1% of the sample.

Participants in the prospective study were enrolled through a virtual design, were aged roughly 18 to 90 years, and lived in roughly 24 United States geographic areas. In the prospective study, cohorts were assigned on the basis of participant-reported clinical history obtained from a screening survey and a study questionnaire. For ImmuneRACE Cohort 3, a participant was defined as recovered based on two consecutive negative NP/OP PCR tests, clearance by a healthcare professional, or resolution of symptoms. In the prospective study, whole blood, serum and a nasopharyngeal or oropharyngeal swab were collected from each participant by mobile phlebotomists. Prospective study participants could optionally give additional blood draws and questionnaires over a roughly 2-month period. Blood samples from the prospective study were shipped frozen or at room temperature prior to DNA extraction. From cysteine to phenylalanine, the CDR3 is 13 amino acids long. The read is trimmed to its CDR3 DNA, 39 bases read in frame from base 1. V and J are truncated by 0 bases and 6 bases respectively, leaving an intervening sequence of 7 bases. According to the germline V gene, CDR1 reads SGDLS and CDR2 reads YYNGEE.

Findings and caveats that apply to the study as a whole: Clinical and demographic metadata were provided uncurated, with the amount varying by source and participant.

Concerning this clone: The antigen it binds to is not known. Base qualities are not at hand, and no much larger clone is one base apart.

Sequencing was carried out using PBMCs or T cells enriched from blood (not recorded which). This receptor was obtained from a woman aged 25 to 45 who had recovered from COVID-19. Here the chain combines TRBV9 and TRBJ2-1, with a tentative D gene TRBD1 over 6 matching bases. The CDR3 sequence is CASSVAGVNEQFF. The nucleotides are TGTGCCAGCAGCGTAGCAGGGGTCAATGAGCAGTTCTTC.